Shown below are 23 T cell receptor beta chains from a single sample sequenced in a study of blood T cell repertoires in COVID-19. Repertoires were generated with immunoSEQ multiplex PCR, while TCRdb's copy carries only in-frame clones and drops some. Of about 170,000 clones in the sample, roughly four fifths are singletons; the top ten hold over 9.5%. The sequenced sample consisted of PBMCs or T cells enriched from blood (not recorded which). The receptors shown here come from a man aged 50-60 years who had recovered from COVID-19.

The chain employs TRBV4-2 and TRBJ1-1; 9 bases map to TRBD1. CDR3 size: 16 residues. After removal of 2 bases from V and 1 base from J, the junction contained 5 bases not matched to a gene. Germline lookup yields CDR1 LGHNA and CDR2 YNFKEQ. The CDR3 region has the DNA TGTGCCAGCAGCCAACGGTCGGGACAGGGGAACACTGAAGCTTTCTTT. Protein: CASSQRSGQGNTEAFF.

The chain couples TRBV7-2 to TRBJ1-5; a possible D gene is TRBD1 (6 bases). This CDR3 region has 15 residues. The V and J ends lost 3 bases and 6 bases respectively, with 15 bases between them. Looked up from germline, CDR1 is SGHTA and CDR2 is FQGNSA. The CDR3 DNA is TGTGCCAGCAGCTTTGGGGGCAGGGGTGGTCAGCCCCAGCATTTT. Its protein product is CASSFGGRGGQPQHF.

V usage is TRBV12-3 or TRBV12-4 and J usage is TRBJ1-6, with D unclear. This CDR3 has 13 residues. Trimming cost V 3 bases and J 12 bases, with 12 bases left between them. The CDR3 DNA follows: TGTGCCAGCAGTTTTGGTAATTCAGGACCCCTCCACTTT. It specifies CASSFGNSGPLHF.

This chain joins TRBV7-9 and TRBJ2-3, with TRBD2 matching 10 bases. The V segment lost 3 bases and the J segment 0 bases; nucleotides outside the gene matches: 3. The V gene's germline CDR1 is SEHNR and CDR2 FQNEAQ (reference sequence). CDR3 length: 16 residues. In nucleotides, the CDR3 is TGTGCCAGCAGCTTTAGCGGGGGGCAGAGCACAGATACGCAGTATTTT. Amino acids: CASSFSGGQSTDTQYF. Together with reference TRBV7-9 and TRBJ2-3, the CDR3 gives the full variable domain: DTGVSQNPRHKITKRGQNVTFRCDPISEHNRLYWYRQTLGQGPEFLTYFQNEAQLEKSRLLSDRFSAERPKGSFSTLEIQRTEQGDSAMYLCASSFSGGQSTDTQYFGPGTRLTVL.

This clone was found once. The J gene is TRBJ2-3, the V gene TRBV11-1; D call uncertain. The CDR3 loop spans 11 amino acids. The V gene's germline CDR1 is SGHAT and CDR2 FQDESV (reference sequence). V lost 4 bases and J 5 bases, leaving 4 bases between the germline ends. The CDR3 nucleotides are TGTGCCAGCAGCTCCCTAGATACGCAGTATTTT. This sequence encodes CASSSLDTQYF.

The rearrangement links TRBV5-8 to TRBJ1-4; D perhaps matches TRBD1 (6 bases). CDR1 is SGHTS, CDR2 YDEGEE, per germline. Trimming removed 3 bases at V and 12 bases at J, with 18 bases between. The CDR3 sequence is 14 residues long. Written as DNA, the CDR3 is TGTGCCAGCAGCTCAGGGGCCTTTTTCGGCGAACTGTTTTTT. This sequence encodes CASSSGAFFGELFF.

This rearrangement joins TRBV7-9 to TRBJ2-7; TRBD1 agrees at 10 bases. Germline loops: CDR1 SEHNR, CDR2 FQNEAQ (reference sequence). The CDR3 is 16 amino acids. V lost 0 bases to trimming and J lost 4 bases; unmatched junction nucleotides: 6. The CDR3 spells CASSLAMTGGEYEQYF. For the CDR3, the DNA is TGTGCCAGCAGCTTAGCCATGACAGGGGGCGAATACGAGCAGTACTTC.

The V call is TRBV5-1, the J call TRBJ2-1, with TRBD2 as a possible D gene (6 bases). In germline, CDR1 is SGHRS, CDR2 YFSETQ. V gave up 1 base and J gave up 0 bases, with 11 bases separating them. There are 16 residues in the CDR3. CDR3 region: CASSLSGGASYNEQFF. The DNA of the CDR3 is TGCGCCAGCAGCTTGTCGGGCGGGGCCTCCTACAATGAGCAGTTCTTC.

The rearrangement joins TRBV27 to TRBJ1-6; D remains ambiguous. The CDR3 sequence is 18 residues long. Germline V gives CDR1 MNHEY, CDR2 SMNVEV (reference sequence). V gave up 5 bases and J gave up 1 base, with 18 bases separating them. The CDR3 DNA reads as TGTGCCAGCAGTCAGCGGGGTATGGGCCTTTCCTATAATTCACCCCTCCACTTT. It translates to CASSQRGMGLSYNSPLHF.

The rearrangement uses TRBV4-2 and TRBJ1-5, with TRBD1 identical over 7 bases. J lost 7 bases, V lost 0 bases, and 9 bases had no gene match. From germline, CDR1 is LGHNA and CDR2 YNFKEQ. This CDR3 region has 16 residues. The CDR3 region has the DNA TGTGCCAGCAGCCAAGACCAGGGGGGTAGGAACCAGCCCCAGCATTTT. Translated, it gives CASSQDQGGRNQPQHF.

The V gene is TRBV19, the J gene TRBJ1-1; 7 bases fit TRBD1. The CDR3 length is 14 residues. Germline V gene lookup returns CDR1 LNHDA and CDR2 SQIVND (reference sequence). Trimming at V came to 6 bases and at J to 3 bases, leaving 7 bases not matched to a gene. The CDR3 DNA sequence: TGTGCCAGTAGCCAGGACAGGTTCGACACTGAAGCTTTCTTT. Translation gives CASSQDRFDTEAFF. The variable domain in full, completed from reference TRBV19 and TRBJ1-1, reads DGGITQSPKYLFRKEGQNVTLSCEQNLNHDAMYWYRQDPGQGLRLIYYSQIVNDFQKGDIAEGYSVSREKKESFPLTVTSAQKNPTAFYLCASSQDRFDTEAFFGQGTRLTVV.

This clone was recorded only once. The V gene is TRBV5-5, the J gene TRBJ2-5; 12 bases line up with TRBD1. The trim removed 5 bases at V and 4 bases at J, leaving 9 bases unmatched. This CDR3 comprises 16 residues. CDR1 SGHKS and CDR2 YYEKEE come from the germline V gene (reference sequence). The CDR3 loop reads CASRSGQGALGETQYF. The CDR3, as DNA: TGTGCCAGCAGATCGGGACAGGGGGCCTTAGGAGAGACCCAGTACTTC.

The chain joins TRBV7-9 to TRBJ2-5; the match to TRBD2 covers 9 bases. CDR3 length equals 15 residues. Per the germline V gene, CDR1 is SEHNR and CDR2 is FQNEAQ (reference sequence). V trimming: 1 base; J trimming: 7 bases; junction bases outside the gene matches: 7. The CDR3 sequence: CASSLEASGEVTQYF. The CDR3 nucleotides read TGTGCCAGCAGCTTAGAGGCTAGCGGGGAGGTGACCCAGTACTTC.

The CDR3 protein is CASSLSLGGAGYEQYF. As DNA, the CDR3 is TGCGCCAGCAGCTTGTCACTCGGGGGGGCCGGGTACGAGCAGTACTTC. V gene TRBV5-1 combines with J gene TRBJ2-7; TRBD2 agrees at 8 bases. Looked up from germline, CDR1 is SGHRS and CDR2 is YFSETQ. Losses at the gene ends were 1 base for V and 4 bases for J; bases not matched to a gene: 10. The CDR3 consists of 16 residues.

Only one count was recorded for this clone. This rearrangement joins TRBV6-5 to TRBJ2-7; 12 bases match TRBD1. Germline assignment: CDR1 MNHEY and CDR2 SVGAGI. The CDR3 spans 16 residues. The ends lost 3 bases at V and 6 bases at J; junction bases unmatched: 9. In DNA, the CDR3 is TGTGCCAGCAGTTATGGGTTGGGACAGGGGGCTTCCGAGCAGTACTTC. This translates into CASSYGLGQGASEQYF.

V and J are TRBV5-6 and TRBJ1-2; 9 positions match TRBD1. The V segment lost 2 bases and the J segment 4 bases; nucleotides outside the gene matches: 6. The CDR3 has 15 amino acids. Germline V gives CDR1 SGHDT, CDR2 YYEEEE. The CDR3, as DNA: TGTGCCAGCAGCTTAACCGGGACAGGGAGCTATGGCTACACCTTC. It translates to CASSLTGTGSYGYTF. The full variable domain, its missing parts supplied by reference TRBV5-6 and TRBJ1-2, is DAGVTQSPTHLIKTRGQQVTLRCSPKSGHDTVSWYQQALGQGPQFIFQYYEEEERQRGNFPDRFSGHQFPNYSSELNVNALLLGDSALYLCASSLTGTGSYGYTFGSGTRLTVV.

The CDR3, as DNA: TGTGCCATCGGTGCCTCTCGTGGGGGCCTGATTTACGAGCAGTACTTC. Translated: CAIGASRGGLIYEQYF. J is TRBJ2-7 and V is TRBV10-3; a possible D gene is TRBD1 (6 bases). This CDR3 is 16 amino acids long. Germline V gene data show CDR1 as ENHRY and CDR2 as SYGVKD. Trimming stripped 8 bases from V and 4 bases from J, with 24 bases between.

The CDR3 DNA reads as TGTGCCAGCGCCGAATGGGGGGGCATATACAATGAGCAGTTCTTC. Residues: CASAEWGGIYNEQFF. The chain recombines TRBV7-3 with TRBJ2-1, with a weak D call TRBD2 (7 bases). Looked up from germline, CDR1 is SGHTA and CDR2 is FQGTGA. Trimming stripped 8 bases from V and 4 bases from J, with 18 bases between. The CDR3 extends over 15 amino acids.

This clone came up once. The J gene is TRBJ1-6, the V gene TRBV9; 7 nucleotides align to TRBD1. The CDR3 covers 16 residues. CDR1 SGDLS and CDR2 YYNGEE come from the germline V gene. After removal of 4 bases from V and 10 bases from J, the junction contained 14 bases not matched to a gene. CDR3 protein: CASSPQVGGNGSPLHF. In DNA, the CDR3 is TGTGCCAGCAGCCCCCAGGTAGGGGGCAATGGGTCACCCCTCCACTTT.

The genes are TRBV7-2 and TRBJ2-7; 10 bases map to TRBD2. Germline CDR1 and CDR2: SGHTA and FQGNSA. With 5 bases clipped from V and 2 bases from J, the junction kept 6 bases outside the gene matches. The CDR3 extends over 15 amino acids. CDR3 nucleotide sequence: TGTGCCAGCAGCCCGGTAGCGGGGGGTCCCTACGAGCAGTACTTC. It specifies CASSPVAGGPYEQYF. The full variable domain, with the rest looked up from reference TRBV7-2 and TRBJ2-7, is GAGVSQSPSNKVTEKGKDVELRCDPISGHTALYWYRQSLGQGLEFLIYFQGNSAPDKSGLPSDRFSAERTGGSVSTLTIQRTQQEDSAVYLCASSPVAGGPYEQYFGPGTRLTVT.

The chain couples TRBV4-1 to TRBJ1-5; TRBD1 matches 8 bases. This CDR3 is 17 amino acids long. V gave up 1 base and J gave up 6 bases; unmatched junction bases: 11. The germline V gene encodes CDR1 MGHRA and CDR2 YSYEKL. The CDR3 sequence is CASSQGQGAPLGQPQHF. As DNA, the CDR3 is TGCGCCAGCAGCCAAGGGCAGGGGGCTCCCCTCGGTCAGCCCCAGCATTTT.

The V gene is TRBV7-2, the J gene TRBJ2-1; 12 bases fit TRBD2. Germline V gives CDR1 SGHTA, CDR2 FQGNSA. J gave up 7 bases and V 3 bases, and 7 bases lay outside the gene matches. The CDR3 runs 16 residues. This CDR3 reads CASSLPSGGVNNEQFF. The CDR3 nucleotides read TGTGCCAGCAGCTTGCCTAGCGGGGGGGTAAATAATGAGCAGTTCTTC. Filled out from reference TRBV7-2 and TRBJ2-1, the complete variable domain reads GAGVSQSPSNKVTEKGKDVELRCDPISGHTALYWYRQSLGQGLEFLIYFQGNSAPDKSGLPSDRFSAERTGGSVSTLTIQRTQQEDSAVYLCASSLPSGGVNNEQFFGPGTRLTVL.

The J gene is TRBJ1-3, the V gene TRBV7-2; D gene uncertain. The CDR3 totals 15 residues. Germline loops: CDR1 SGHTA, CDR2 FQGNSA. The germline V and J ends were trimmed by 0 bases and 4 bases, with 10 bases remaining between them. The CDR3 DNA sequence: TGTGCCAGCAGCTTAGCGCCGGCGGCAGGAAACACCATATATTTT. It translates to CASSLAPAAGNTIYF.